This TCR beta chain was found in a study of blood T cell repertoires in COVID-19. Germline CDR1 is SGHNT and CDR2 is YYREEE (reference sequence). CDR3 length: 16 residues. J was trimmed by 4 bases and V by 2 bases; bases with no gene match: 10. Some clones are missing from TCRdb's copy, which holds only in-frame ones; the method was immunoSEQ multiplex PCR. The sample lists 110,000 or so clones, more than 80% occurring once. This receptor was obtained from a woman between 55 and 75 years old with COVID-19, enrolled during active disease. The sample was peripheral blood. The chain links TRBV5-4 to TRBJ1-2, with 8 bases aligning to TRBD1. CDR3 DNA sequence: TGTGCCAGCAGCTTTCCCGGACAGGGAATGGTCTATGGCTACACCTTC. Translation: CASSFPGQGMVYGYTF.